Sequencing of this T cell receptor (beta chain) was carried out in a study of T cell changes during pregnancy in multiple sclerosis. Profiled with immunoSEQ multiplex PCR; TCRdb holds only in-frame clones, not every one. The sample holds 60,000 to 65,000 clones, 92% seen once. Concerning this clone itself: Other DNA sequences in this specimen translate into the identical CDR3.

Germline CDR1 SGHRS, CDR2 YFSETQ. V was pared by 0 bases and J by 2 bases, with 8 bases between. This CDR3 spans 14 amino acids. The receptor was derived from a female donor with multiple sclerosis, enrolled in a pregnancy study. The rearrangement links TRBV5-1 to TRBJ2-5; a weak D match, TRBD2 (5 bases). The source material was peripheral blood, sampled in the second trimester of pregnancy. The CDR3 sequence is CASSLGTSQETQYF. DNA for the CDR3: TGCGCCAGCAGCTTGGGGACTTCACAAGAGACCCAGTACTTC.